The subject of this entry is one TCR beta chain. Antigen specificity is unknown. The V gene end was trimmed by 0 bases and the J gene end by 6 bases; junction bases not matched to a gene: 7. The V gene's germline CDR1 is SEHNR and CDR2 FQNEAQ (reference sequence). The CDR3 covers 16 residues. Only in-frame clones appear in the TCRdb table, and some are missing; sequencing was by immunoSEQ multiplex PCR. This table has approximately 82,000 clones, roughly 91% appearing once. The sample is drawn from a study of graft-versus-host responses after intestinal transplantation. Points from the study as a whole: Some GvH clones appeared in ileal mucosa or blood before recipient bone marrow.

Sample: unstimulated CD4+ T cells sorted from spleen or lymph node cells, taken before intestinal transplant. The chain combines TRBV7-9 with TRBJ2-2, with 7 bases fitting TRBD1. This clonotype originated in a human donor who received an intestinal transplant. CDR3 sequence reads: CASSLAKTGYAGELFF. The CDR3 DNA reads as TGTGCCAGCAGCTTAGCCAAGACAGGGTATGCCGGGGAGCTGTTTTTT. Full variable domain (rest looked up from reference TRBV7-9 and TRBJ2-2): DTGVSQNPRHKITKRGQNVTFRCDPISEHNRLYWYRQTLGQGPEFLTYFQNEAQLEKSRLLSDRFSAERPKGSFSTLEIQRTEQGDSAMYLCASSLAKTGYAGELFFGEGSRLTVL.